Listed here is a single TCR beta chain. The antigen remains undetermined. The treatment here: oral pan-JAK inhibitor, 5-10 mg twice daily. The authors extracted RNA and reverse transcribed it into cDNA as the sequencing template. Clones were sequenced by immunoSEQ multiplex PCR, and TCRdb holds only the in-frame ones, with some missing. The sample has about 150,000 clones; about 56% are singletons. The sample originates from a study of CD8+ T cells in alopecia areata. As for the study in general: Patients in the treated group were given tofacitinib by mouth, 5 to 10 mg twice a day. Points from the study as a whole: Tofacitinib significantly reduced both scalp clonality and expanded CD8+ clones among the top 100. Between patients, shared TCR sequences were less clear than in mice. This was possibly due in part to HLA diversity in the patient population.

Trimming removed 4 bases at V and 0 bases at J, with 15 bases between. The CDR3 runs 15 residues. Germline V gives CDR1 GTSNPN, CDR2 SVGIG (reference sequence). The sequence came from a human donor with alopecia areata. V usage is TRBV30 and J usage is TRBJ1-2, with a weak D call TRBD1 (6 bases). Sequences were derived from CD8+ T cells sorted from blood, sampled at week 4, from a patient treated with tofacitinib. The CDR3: CAWTYARGANYGYTF. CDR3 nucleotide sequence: TGTGCCTGGACTTATGCCAGGGGAGCTAACTATGGCTACACCTTC. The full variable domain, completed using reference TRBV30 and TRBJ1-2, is SQTIHQWPATLVQPVGSPLSLECTVEGTSNPNLYWYRQAAGRGLQLLFYSVGIGQISSEVPQNLSASRPQDRQFILSSKKLLLSDSGFYLCAWTYARGANYGYTFGSGTRLTVV.